The next 32 T cell receptor beta chains were all read from a single sample in a study of T cell responses to AZD1222 COVID-19 vaccine. The repertoire was sequenced with immunoSEQ multiplex PCR; TCRdb's copy has only in-frame clones and lacks some. The sample yields roughly 100,000 clones, approximately 89% seen once. The sample consisted of peripheral blood, taken on day 0 of AZD1222 vaccination. Receptors originate from an adult in good health.

The chain combines TRBV5-1 with TRBJ2-5, with unresolved D. CDR1 is SGHRS, CDR2 YFSETQ, per germline. The CDR3 is 11 residues long. V was clipped by 3 bases and J by 5 bases, with 5 bases between them. CDR3: CASSYSETQYF. The DNA of the CDR3 is TGCGCCAGCAGCTACTCGGAGACCCAGTACTTC.

The chain couples TRBV3-1 (or the pseudogene TRBV3-2) to TRBJ2-2; unclear D gene. This CDR3 comprises 13 residues. Germline V CDR1 and CDR2: LGHDT, YNNKEL (reference sequence). Trimming left V 4 bases short and J 5 bases short, with 8 bases between. CDR3 bases: TGTGCCAGCAGCCTAGGACCAACCGGGGAGCTGTTTTTT. Translation: CASSLGPTGELFF.

The chain joins TRBV6-5 to TRBJ1-2; 7 nucleotides align to TRBD1. The J segment lost 4 bases and the V segment lost 6 bases, leaving 11 bases of the junction unmatched. Germline V gene sequence: CDR1 MNHEY, CDR2 SVGAGI. The CDR3 is 15 residues long. The CDR3, as DNA: TGTGCCAGCAGCGCCCGGGCAGGGGGAGGCTATGGCTACACCTTC. Protein: CASSARAGGGYGYTF.

J is TRBJ2-5 and V is TRBV7-9, with 9 bases matching TRBD1. The V gene end was trimmed by 2 bases and the J gene end by 2 bases; junction bases not matched to a gene: 9. Germline V gene sequence: CDR1 SEHNR, CDR2 FQNEAQ (reference sequence). CDR3 length equals 17 residues. CDR3 protein: CASSLSARTGAQETQYF. The CDR3 DNA reads TGTGCCAGCAGCTTATCCGCTAGGACAGGGGCACAAGAGACCCAGTACTTC.

This chain uses TRBV9 with TRBJ2-3; 9 bases match TRBD1. The CDR3 runs 16 residues. Looked up from germline, CDR1 is SGDLS and CDR2 is YYNGEE. The V and J ends lost 4 bases and 5 bases, in that order; junction bases with no gene match: 11. The CDR3 DNA is TGTGCCAGCAGCCCCTATAACAGGGGGCGGGGAGATACGCAGTATTTT. Protein: CASSPYNRGRGDTQYF.

The rearrangement links TRBV14 to TRBJ2-1, with 14 bases matching TRBD2. The CDR3 is made up of 18 amino acids. Trimming at V came to 1 base and at J to 6 bases, leaving 8 bases not matched to a gene. Germline V gene sequence: CDR1 SGHDN, CDR2 FVKESK. The CDR3 DNA follows: TGTGCCAGCAGCCAAGTTCAGGGGACTAGCGGGAGTAGCAATGAGCAGTTCTTC. Protein: CASSQVQGTSGSSNEQFF.

The chain carries TRBV24-1 and TRBJ2-7; TRBD1 might be the D (6 bases). Germline assignment: CDR1 KGHDR and CDR2 SFDVKD. The CDR3 length is 18 residues. The germline V and J ends were trimmed by 0 bases and 4 bases, with 21 bases remaining between them. CDR3 in DNA: TGTGCCACCAGTGATTTGCAAACAGGGCGCCTGGGTAATTACGAGCAGTACTTC. The encoded protein is CATSDLQTGRLGNYEQYF.

This chain joins TRBV2 and TRBJ2-1, with 8 bases matching TRBD2. Germline V gene lookup returns CDR1 SNHLY and CDR2 FYNNEI. CDR3 length: 15 amino acids. The V gene end was trimmed by 3 bases and the J gene end by 2 bases; junction bases not matched to a gene: 3. The CDR3 sequence is CASSETGGAYNEQFF. The CDR3 DNA reads TGTGCCAGCAGTGAGACGGGGGGGGCCTACAATGAGCAGTTCTTC. Full variable domain (remainder filled in from reference TRBV2 and TRBJ2-1): EPEVTQTPSHQVTQMGQEVILRCVPISNHLYFYWYRQILGQKVEFLVSFYNNEISEKSEIFDDQFSVERPDGSNFTLKIRSTKLEDSAMYFCASSETGGAYNEQFFGPGTRLTVL.

This chain uses TRBV12-3 or TRBV12-4 with TRBJ1-2, with D hard to call. This CDR3 has 11 amino acids. V lost 8 bases, J lost 5 bases, and 9 bases lay in between. CDR3 residues: CASGTGYGYTF. CDR3 bases: TGTGCCAGCGGCACCGGGTATGGCTACACCTTC.

The V call is TRBV5-6, the J call TRBJ2-7; D assignment may be TRBD1 or TRBD2 (6 bases each). The V and J ends lost 0 bases and 6 bases respectively, with 13 bases between them. The CDR3 covers 14 residues. Germline V CDR1 and CDR2: SGHDT, YYEEEE. The CDR3 reads CASSLERGTLEQYF. The CDR3 DNA sequence: TGTGCCAGCAGCTTGGAGAGGGGGACTCTCGAGCAGTACTTC.

As DNA, the CDR3 is TGTGCCAGCAGTTACTCAAATCAGGGGAATGAGCAGTTCTTC. Translated: CASSYSNQGNEQFF. V usage is TRBV6-6 and J usage is TRBJ2-1; TRBD1 is a possible D gene (6 bases). The CDR3 length is 14 residues. V gave up 0 bases and J gave up 7 bases, with 10 bases separating them. The germline V gene has CDR1 MNHNY and CDR2 SVGAGI (reference sequence).

The chain carries TRBV7-9 and TRBJ1-1; no definite D call. V lost 4 bases, J lost 4 bases, and 16 bases lay in between. The CDR3 extends over 15 amino acids. Germline assignment: CDR1 SEHNR and CDR2 FQNEAQ (reference sequence). The CDR3 sequence: CASSYQATRGTEAFF. The CDR3 nucleotides read TGTGCCAGCAGCTACCAGGCGACTCGGGGCACTGAAGCTTTCTTT.

J is TRBJ1-1 and V is TRBV27, with D possibly TRBD1 on 6 matching bases. The germline V and J ends were trimmed by 5 bases and 6 bases, with 28 bases remaining between them. CDR1 and CDR2 from the germline V gene are MNHEY and SMNVEV (reference sequence). CDR3 length equals 18 residues. The CDR3 DNA is TGTGCCAGCAGTGACACAGGGTGGGGCGTTCAACCGCTCGCTGAAGCTTTCTTT. Protein product: CASSDTGWGVQPLAEAFF.

V is TRBV11-3 and J is TRBJ2-7; tentatively, D is TRBD2 (6 bases). Trimming removed 2 bases at V and 1 base at J, with 12 bases between. CDR1 SGHNT and CDR2 YENEEA come from the germline V gene. The CDR3 has 15 residues. The CDR3 loop reads CASSLKGGESYEQYF. The CDR3 DNA reads TGTGCCAGCAGCTTAAAGGGCGGGGAATCCTACGAGCAGTACTTC.

The chain combines TRBV5-8 with TRBJ2-7; D call uncertain. Per germline, CDR1 SGHTS and CDR2 YDEGEE. The V gene lost 0 bases and the J gene lost 5 bases, with 9 bases spanning the gap. CDR3 size: 13 residues. This CDR3 reads CASSLVSFHEQYF. The CDR3 DNA is TGTGCCAGCAGCTTGGTTAGCTTCCACGAGCAGTACTTC.

The chain has TRBV19 and TRBJ1-5, with D possibly being TRBD1 (6 bases). The CDR3 has 16 amino acids. Germline CDR1 reads LNHDA; CDR2 reads SQIVND (reference sequence). The V gene lost 5 bases and the J gene lost 5 bases, with 19 bases spanning the gap. CDR3 amino acids: CASSEGQRMRDQPQHF. CDR3 DNA: TGTGCCAGTAGTGAAGGACAGCGAATGAGGGATCAGCCCCAGCATTTT.

This chain joins TRBV7-3 and TRBJ1-1; 7 positions agree with TRBD1. The CDR3 runs to 13 residues. Trimming cost V 6 bases and J 5 bases; bases outside gene matches: 6. Germline V gene sequence: CDR1 SGHTA, CDR2 FQGTGA. The CDR3 region has the DNA TGTGCCAGCAGTCAGACAGGGAAGACTGAAGCTTTCTTT. Residues: CASSQTGKTEAFF.

The V gene is TRBV7-2, the J gene TRBJ2-2, with D tentatively TRBD1 (6 bases). There are 13 residues in the CDR3. Trimming removed 7 bases at V and 6 bases at J, with 12 bases between. CDR1 is SGHTA, CDR2 FQGNSA, per germline. For the CDR3, the DNA is TGTGCCAGCAATCTAGGGGGTGCCGGGGAGCTGTTTTTT. As protein: CASNLGGAGELFF.

The rearrangement joins TRBV19 to TRBJ2-5, with 13 bases identical to TRBD2. Germline loops: CDR1 LNHDA, CDR2 SQIVND (reference sequence). The CDR3 runs 16 residues. Trimming took 3 bases from V and 5 from J; bases not matched to a gene: 6. The CDR3 region has the DNA TGTGCCAGTAGTATCGGACTAGCGGGAGTTCGTGAGACCCAGTACTTC. It yields the protein CASSIGLAGVRETQYF.

V and J are TRBV4-1 and TRBJ2-1, with 8 bases identical to TRBD1. Germline CDR1 and CDR2: MGHRA and YSYEKL. Trimming removed 0 bases from V and 0 bases from J; junction bases left unmatched: 4. CDR3 length equals 17 residues. The CDR3 sequence is CASSQDQGASSYNEQFF. The CDR3 region has the DNA TGCGCCAGCAGCCAAGATCAGGGGGCTAGCTCCTACAATGAGCAGTTCTTC.

The V call is TRBV27, the J call TRBJ1-2; TRBD1 matches 12 bases. Germline V gene lookup returns CDR1 MNHEY and CDR2 SMNVEV (reference sequence). This CDR3 region has 16 residues. Trimming at V came to 5 bases and at J to 3 bases, leaving 7 bases not matched to a gene. CDR3 coding DNA: TGTGCCAGCAGTCGATCCGGGGACAGGGGGCACTATGGCTACACCTTC. This translates into CASSRSGDRGHYGYTF.

The chain employs TRBV11-2 and TRBJ1-6; a weak D match, TRBD1 (5 bases). The germline V gene encodes CDR1 SGHAT and CDR2 FQNNGV. The CDR3 extends over 16 amino acids. Deletions cut 6 bases from V and 5 bases from J, with 17 bases between. For the CDR3, the DNA is TGTGCCAGCAGGATGGGCGGGGGTCCCGATAATTCACCCCTCCACTTT. Its protein is CASRMGGGPDNSPLHF.

This rearrangement joins TRBV7-2 to TRBJ2-7; possibly TRBD2 for D (6 bases). With 6 bases removed from V and 0 bases from J, the gap between germline ends came to 12 bases. Germline CDR1 reads SGHTA; CDR2 reads FQGNSA. The CDR3 is made up of 14 amino acids. The CDR3 nucleotides are TGTGCCAGCAGACGGGACTTCAGCTCCTACGAGCAGTACTTC. Translation gives CASRRDFSSYEQYF.

The J gene is TRBJ2-7, the V gene TRBV3-1 (or the pseudogene TRBV3-2); D gene ambiguous. The CDR3 length is 14 residues. Per germline, CDR1 LGHDT and CDR2 YNNKEL (reference sequence). V shed 1 base and J shed 5 bases, with 12 bases lying between them. The CDR3 nucleotides read TGTGCCAGCAGCCAAGGGCAGCCGGGCCACGAGCAGTACTTC. This codes for CASSQGQPGHEQYF.

This clone was recorded only once. The gene calls are TRBV3-1 (or the pseudogene TRBV3-2) and TRBJ2-3, with 8 bases that match TRBD2. Germline V gene data show CDR1 as LGHDT and CDR2 as YNNKEL (reference sequence). There are 15 residues in the CDR3. The junction had 5 bases not matched to a gene; V was cut back by 3 bases and J by 3 bases. The CDR3 region has the DNA TGTGCCAGCAGCCAGGGACTAGTAGGAACAGATACGCAGTATTTT. This translates into CASSQGLVGTDTQYF.

J is TRBJ2-7 and V is TRBV6-5, with 7 nucleotides matching TRBD2. The CDR3 contains 13 residues. Germline V lookup: CDR1 MNHEY, CDR2 SVGAGI. With V trimmed by 4 bases and J by 3 bases, 3 bases remained unmatched. The CDR3 is CASSLASGYEQYF. The CDR3 nucleotides read TGTGCCAGCAGTTTGGCTAGCGGCTACGAGCAGTACTTC.

In this sample, this clone turned up a few times. This rearrangement joins TRBV5-1 to TRBJ2-2, with D unclear. The CDR3 has 15 amino acids. V lost 0 bases to trimming and J lost 2 bases, with 8 bases between them. Germline CDR1 is SGHRS and CDR2 is YFSETQ. The CDR3 here is CASSLAGQNTGELFF. DNA for the CDR3: TGCGCCAGCAGCTTGGCGGGCCAAAACACCGGGGAGCTGTTTTTT.

The V gene is TRBV2, the J gene TRBJ2-5; possibly TRBD1 or TRBD2 for D (5 bases each). CDR1 SNHLY and CDR2 FYNNEI come from the germline V gene. There are 14 residues in the CDR3. The V end lost 8 bases, the J end lost 4 bases, and 17 bases lay between the germline ends. DNA of the CDR3: TGTGCCAGCGGCCGGGACCCCCCTACAGAGACCCAGTACTTC. Its translation is CASGRDPPTETQYF. The complete variable domain, with remaining parts taken from reference TRBV2 and TRBJ2-5, reads EPEVTQTPSHQVTQMGQEVILRCVPISNHLYFYWYRQILGQKVEFLVSFYNNEISEKSEIFDDQFSVERPDGSNFTLKIRSTKLEDSAMYFCASGRDPPTETQYFGPGTRLLVL.

The chain links TRBV21-1 to TRBJ1-1. TRBV21-1 counts as a pseudogene. CDR3 length equals 15 residues. The CDR3 loop reads CASSKAEGYGAEAFF. CDR3 sequence (DNA): TGTGCCAGCAGCAAAGCGGAAGGTTACGGGGCTGAAGCTTTCTTT.

This chain links TRBV19 with TRBJ1-5; 7 nucleotides align to TRBD1. Germline values: CDR1 LNHDA, CDR2 SQIVND (reference sequence). The CDR3 contains 15 residues. J was trimmed by 7 bases and V by 7 bases; bases with no gene match: 13. As DNA, the CDR3 is TGTGCCAGTACCCCGTGGTCAGGGGGTATCCAGCCCCAGCATTTT. Its protein product is CASTPWSGGIQPQHF.

This clone was seen once. This chain links TRBV7-2 with TRBJ2-5; 7 nucleotides agree with TRBD1. CDR1 is SGHTA and CDR2 is FQGNSA in the germline V gene. Trimming cost V 5 bases and J 4 bases; bases outside gene matches: 7. The CDR3 covers 14 residues. In DNA, the CDR3 is TGTGCCAGCAGCCCGCACAGGGGAAGAGAGACCCAGTACTTC. This gives the protein CASSPHRGRETQYF.

In this sample, this clone turned up once. The genes are TRBV14 and TRBJ2-7; D perhaps matches TRBD1 (6 bases). Trimming shortened V by 0 bases and J by 3 bases, and 9 bases separated the two germline ends. The CDR3 totals 14 residues. Germline loops: CDR1 SGHDN, CDR2 FVKESK. As DNA, the CDR3 is TGTGCCAGCAGCCAAGAGTCCAGGGGCTACGAGCAGTACTTC. It translates to CASSQESRGYEQYF.